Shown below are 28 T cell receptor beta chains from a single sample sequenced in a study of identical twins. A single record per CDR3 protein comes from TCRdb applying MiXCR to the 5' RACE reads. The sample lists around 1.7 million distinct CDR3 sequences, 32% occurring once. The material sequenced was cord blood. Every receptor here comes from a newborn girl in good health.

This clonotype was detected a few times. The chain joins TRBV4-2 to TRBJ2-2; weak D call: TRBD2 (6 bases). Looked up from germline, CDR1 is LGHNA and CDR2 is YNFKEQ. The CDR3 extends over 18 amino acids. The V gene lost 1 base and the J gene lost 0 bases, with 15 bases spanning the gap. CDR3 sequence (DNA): TGTGCCAGCAGCCAAGCCGGGACTCCCTCTTCGAACACCGGGGAGCTGTTTTTT. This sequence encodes CASSQAGTPSSNTGELFF.

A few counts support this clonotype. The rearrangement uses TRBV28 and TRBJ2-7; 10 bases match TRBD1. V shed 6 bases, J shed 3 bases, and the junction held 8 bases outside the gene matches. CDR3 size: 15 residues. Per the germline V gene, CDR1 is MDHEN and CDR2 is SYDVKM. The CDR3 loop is CASRHGTGEFYEQYF. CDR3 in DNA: TGTGCCAGCAGACACGGGACAGGGGAATTCTACGAGCAGTACTTC.

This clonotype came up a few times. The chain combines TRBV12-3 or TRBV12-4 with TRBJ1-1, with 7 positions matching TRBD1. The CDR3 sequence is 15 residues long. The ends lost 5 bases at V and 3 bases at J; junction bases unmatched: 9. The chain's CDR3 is CASSTPTGIDTEAFF. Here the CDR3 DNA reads TGTGCCAGCAGTACCCCGACAGGGATAGACACTGAAGCTTTCTTT.

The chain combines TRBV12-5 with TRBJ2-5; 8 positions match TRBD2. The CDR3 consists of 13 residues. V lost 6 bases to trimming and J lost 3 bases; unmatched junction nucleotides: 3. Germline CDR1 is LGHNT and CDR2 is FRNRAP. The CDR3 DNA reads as TGTGCTAGTGGCCCCGGGGGGGAAGAGACCCAGTACTTC. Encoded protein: CASGPGGEETQYF.

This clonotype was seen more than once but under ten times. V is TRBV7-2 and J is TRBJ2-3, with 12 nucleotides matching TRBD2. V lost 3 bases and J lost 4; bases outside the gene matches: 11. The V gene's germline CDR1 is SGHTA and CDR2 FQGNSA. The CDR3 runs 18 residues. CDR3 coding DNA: TGTGCCAGCAGCTTCCAGGGACTAGCGGGTCCTCCCCCAGATACGCAGTATTTT. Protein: CASSFQGLAGPPPDTQYF.

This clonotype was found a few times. The CDR3 loop reads CASSIGTAPNYGYTF. Here the CDR3 DNA reads TGTGCCAGCAGTATTGGGACAGCCCCTAACTATGGCTACACCTTC. The chain is built from TRBV28 and TRBJ1-2; 7 nucleotides line up with TRBD1. This CDR3 spans 15 amino acids. V was pared by 5 bases and J by 0 bases, with 6 bases of the junction left unmatched. Germline loops: CDR1 MDHEN, CDR2 SYDVKM.

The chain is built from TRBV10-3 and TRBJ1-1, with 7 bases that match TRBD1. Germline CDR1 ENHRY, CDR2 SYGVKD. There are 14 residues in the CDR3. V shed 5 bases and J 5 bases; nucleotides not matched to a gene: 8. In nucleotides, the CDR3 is TGTGCCATCAGTCAATACAGGGGAGAGACTGAAGCTTTCTTT. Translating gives CAISQYRGETEAFF.

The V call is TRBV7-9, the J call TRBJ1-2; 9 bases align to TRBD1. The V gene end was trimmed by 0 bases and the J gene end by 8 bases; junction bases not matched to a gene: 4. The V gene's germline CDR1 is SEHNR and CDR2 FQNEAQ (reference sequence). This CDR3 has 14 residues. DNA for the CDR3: TGTGCCAGCAGCTTAGCGGGACAGGGAAGGGGCTACACCTTC. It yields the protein CASSLAGQGRGYTF.

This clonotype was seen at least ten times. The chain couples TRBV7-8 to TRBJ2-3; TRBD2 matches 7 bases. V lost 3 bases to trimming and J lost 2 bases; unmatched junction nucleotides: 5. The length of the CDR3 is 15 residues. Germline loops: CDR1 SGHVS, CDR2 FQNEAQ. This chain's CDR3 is CASSFWTRDTDTQYF. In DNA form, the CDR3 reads TGTGCCAGCAGCTTCTGGACTAGAGACACAGATACGCAGTATTTT. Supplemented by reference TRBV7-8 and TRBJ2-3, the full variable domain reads GAGVSQSPRYKVAKRGQDVALRCDPISGHVSLFWYQQALGQGPEFLTYFQNEAQLDKSGLPSDRFFAERPEGSVSTLKIQRTQQEDSAVYLCASSFWTRDTDTQYFGPGTRLTVL.

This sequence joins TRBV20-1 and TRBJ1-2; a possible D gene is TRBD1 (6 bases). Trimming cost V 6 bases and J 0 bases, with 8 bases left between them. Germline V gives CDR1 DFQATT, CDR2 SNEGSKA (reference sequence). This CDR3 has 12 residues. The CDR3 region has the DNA TGCAGTGCAGCAGGGGCTAACTATGGCTACACCTTC. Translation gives CSAAGANYGYTF.

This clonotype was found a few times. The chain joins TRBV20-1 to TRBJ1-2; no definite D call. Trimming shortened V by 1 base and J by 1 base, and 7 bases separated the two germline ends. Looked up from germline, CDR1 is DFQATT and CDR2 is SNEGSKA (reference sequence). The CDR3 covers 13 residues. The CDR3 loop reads CSARGHSNYGYTF. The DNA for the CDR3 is TGCAGTGCTAGAGGTCACAGTAACTATGGCTACACCTTC.

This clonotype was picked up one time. This CDR3 reads CASSLVSSPETQYF. As DNA, the CDR3 is TGTGCCAGCAGTTTAGTGTCCAGCCCGGAGACCCAGTACTTC. The chain is built from TRBV27 and TRBJ2-5; unclear D gene. Germline lookup yields CDR1 MNHEY and CDR2 SMNVEV (reference sequence). V was trimmed by 2 bases and J by 5 bases, leaving 12 bases between them. The CDR3 contains 14 residues.

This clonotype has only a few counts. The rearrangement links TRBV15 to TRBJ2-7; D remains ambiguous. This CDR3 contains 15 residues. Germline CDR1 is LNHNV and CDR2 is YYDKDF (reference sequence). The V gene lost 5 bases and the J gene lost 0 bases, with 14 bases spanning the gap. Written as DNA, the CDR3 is TGTGCCACCAGCCCCATGGCGGAACCCTCCTACGAGCAGTACTTC. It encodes CATSPMAEPSYEQYF.

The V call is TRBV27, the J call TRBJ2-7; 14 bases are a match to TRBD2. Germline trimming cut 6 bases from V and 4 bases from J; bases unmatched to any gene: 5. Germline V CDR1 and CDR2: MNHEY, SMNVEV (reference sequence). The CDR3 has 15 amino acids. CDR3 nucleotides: TGTGCCAGCAGAGGGACTAGCGGGAGTCTTTACGAGCAGTACTTC. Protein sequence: CASRGTSGSLYEQYF.

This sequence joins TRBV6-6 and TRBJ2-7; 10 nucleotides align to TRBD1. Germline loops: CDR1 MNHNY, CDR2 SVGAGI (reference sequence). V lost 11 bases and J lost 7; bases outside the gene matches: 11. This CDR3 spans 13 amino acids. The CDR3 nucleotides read TGTGCCTTCTCGGGACAGGGGTTGAATGAGCAGTACTTC. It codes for CAFSGQGLNEQYF.

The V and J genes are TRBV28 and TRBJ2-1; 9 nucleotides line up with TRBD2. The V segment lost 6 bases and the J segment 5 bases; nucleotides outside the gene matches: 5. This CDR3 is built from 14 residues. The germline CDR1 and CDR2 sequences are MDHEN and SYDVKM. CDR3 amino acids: CASRIAGVNNEQFF. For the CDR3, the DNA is TGTGCCAGCAGGATAGCGGGAGTGAACAATGAGCAGTTCTTC.

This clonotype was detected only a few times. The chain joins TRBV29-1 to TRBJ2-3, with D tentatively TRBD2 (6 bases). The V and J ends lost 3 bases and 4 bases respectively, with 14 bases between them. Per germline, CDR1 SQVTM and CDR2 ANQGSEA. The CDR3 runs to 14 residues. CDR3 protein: CSVDKGTGADTQYF. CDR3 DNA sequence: TGCAGCGTTGATAAGGGGACGGGGGCAGATACGCAGTATTTT.

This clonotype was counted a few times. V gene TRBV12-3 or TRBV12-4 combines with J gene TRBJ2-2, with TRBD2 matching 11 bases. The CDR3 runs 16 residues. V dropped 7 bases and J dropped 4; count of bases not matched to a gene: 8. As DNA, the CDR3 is TGTGCCAGCACGAATAGCGGGAGGGCCGGCACCGGGGAGCTGTTTTTT. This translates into CASTNSGRAGTGELFF.

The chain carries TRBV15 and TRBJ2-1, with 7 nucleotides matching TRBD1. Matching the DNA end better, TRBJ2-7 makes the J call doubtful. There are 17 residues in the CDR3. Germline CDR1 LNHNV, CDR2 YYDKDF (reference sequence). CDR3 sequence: CATSRTTSGTVYNEQYF. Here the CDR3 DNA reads TGTGCCACCAGCCGAACGACTTCCGGGACAGTCTACAATGAGCAGTACTTC.

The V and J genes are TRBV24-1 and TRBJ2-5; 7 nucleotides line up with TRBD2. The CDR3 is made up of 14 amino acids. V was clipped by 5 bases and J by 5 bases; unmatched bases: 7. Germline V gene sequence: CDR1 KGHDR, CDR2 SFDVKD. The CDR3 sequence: CATSGGRRLETQYF. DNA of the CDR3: TGTGCCACCAGTGGCGGGAGAAGACTGGAGACCCAGTACTTC.

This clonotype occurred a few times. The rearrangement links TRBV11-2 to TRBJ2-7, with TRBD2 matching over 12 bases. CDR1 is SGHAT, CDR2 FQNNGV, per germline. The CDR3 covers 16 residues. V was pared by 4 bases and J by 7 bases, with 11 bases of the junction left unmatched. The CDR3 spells CASSSTSGRTRNEQYF. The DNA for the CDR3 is TGTGCCAGCAGCTCAACTAGCGGGAGGACTCGCAATGAGCAGTACTTC.

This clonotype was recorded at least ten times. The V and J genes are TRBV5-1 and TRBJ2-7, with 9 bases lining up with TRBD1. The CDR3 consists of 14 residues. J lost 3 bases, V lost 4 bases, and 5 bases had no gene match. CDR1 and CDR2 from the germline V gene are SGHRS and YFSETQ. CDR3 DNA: TGCGCCAGCAGCCGTGGACAGGGGAACTACGAGCAGTACTTC. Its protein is CASSRGQGNYEQYF.

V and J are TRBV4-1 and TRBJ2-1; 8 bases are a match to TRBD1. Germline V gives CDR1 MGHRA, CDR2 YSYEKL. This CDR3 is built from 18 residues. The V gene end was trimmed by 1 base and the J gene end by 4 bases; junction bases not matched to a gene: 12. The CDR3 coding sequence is TGCGCCAGCAGCCAAGTGAGGGGCAGGGACAGGATTTACAATGAGCAGTTCTTC. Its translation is CASSQVRGRDRIYNEQFF.

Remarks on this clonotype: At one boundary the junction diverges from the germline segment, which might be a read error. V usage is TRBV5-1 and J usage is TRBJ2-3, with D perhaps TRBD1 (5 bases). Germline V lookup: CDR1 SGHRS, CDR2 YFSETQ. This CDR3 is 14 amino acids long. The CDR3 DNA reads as TGCGCCAGCAGCTTGGGCGGTCGCACAGGTACGCAGTATTTT. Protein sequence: CASSLGGRTGTQYF.

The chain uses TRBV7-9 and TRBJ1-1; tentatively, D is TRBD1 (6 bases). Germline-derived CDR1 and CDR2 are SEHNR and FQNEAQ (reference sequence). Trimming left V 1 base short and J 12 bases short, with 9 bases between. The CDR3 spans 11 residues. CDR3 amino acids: CASSLDRETFF. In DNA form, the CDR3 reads TGTGCCAGCAGCTTAGACAGGGAGACTTTCTTT.

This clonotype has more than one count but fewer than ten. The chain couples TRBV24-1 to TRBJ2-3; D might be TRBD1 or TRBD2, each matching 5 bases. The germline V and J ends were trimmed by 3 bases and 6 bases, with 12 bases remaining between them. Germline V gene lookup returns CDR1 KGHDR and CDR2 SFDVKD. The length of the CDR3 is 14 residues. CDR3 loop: CATSDAGTGDTQYF. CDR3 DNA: TGTGCCACCAGTGATGCAGGGACCGGGGATACGCAGTATTTT.

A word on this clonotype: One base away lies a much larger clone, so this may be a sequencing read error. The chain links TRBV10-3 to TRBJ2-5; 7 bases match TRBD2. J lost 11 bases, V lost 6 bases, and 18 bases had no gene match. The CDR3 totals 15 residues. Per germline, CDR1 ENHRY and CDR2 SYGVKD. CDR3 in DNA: TGTGCCATCAGGCAAGGACTAGTCAGTTACAATGAGCAGTACTTC. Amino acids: CAIRQGLVSYNEQYF.

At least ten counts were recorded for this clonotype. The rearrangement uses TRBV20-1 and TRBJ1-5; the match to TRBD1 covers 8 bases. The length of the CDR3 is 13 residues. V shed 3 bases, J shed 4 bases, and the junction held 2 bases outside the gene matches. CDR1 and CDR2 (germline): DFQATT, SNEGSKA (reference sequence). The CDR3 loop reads CSARTGVNQPQHF. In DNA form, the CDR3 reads TGCAGTGCTAGGACAGGGGTGAATCAGCCCCAGCATTTT.